The 27 T cell receptor beta chains reported below all come from one sample, sequenced in a study of blood T cell repertoires in COVID-19. The data were produced by immunoSEQ multiplex PCR, yet TCRdb's version contains in-frame clones alone and is incomplete. The repertoire holds about 88,000 clones, with about 84% as singletons. Sample: peripheral blood. All receptors come from an older woman with acute or convalescent COVID-19.

The chain is built from TRBV21-1 and TRBJ1-5; the table calls TRBD1, which could not be checked here. TRBV21-1 is a pseudogene segment. The CDR3 contains 17 residues. The CDR3, as DNA: TGTGCCAGCAGCAAAGACGAGACAGGGTATAGCAATCAGCCCCAGCATTTT. Translating gives CASSKDETGYSNQPQHF.

J is TRBJ1-1 and V is TRBV23-1; no definite D call. TRBV23-1 is an open reading frame, and its role is uncertain. The germline V and J ends were trimmed by 6 bases and 4 bases, with 15 bases remaining between them. CDR3 length: 14 amino acids. CDR3 protein: CASRLRGLATEAFF. For the CDR3, the DNA is TGCGCCAGCAGACTAAGAGGTCTAGCCACTGAAGCTTTCTTT.

The sample holds one count of this clone. The genes are TRBV3-1 (or the pseudogene TRBV3-2) and TRBJ2-5; 9 nucleotides agree with TRBD2. Trimming removed 1 base from V and 3 bases from J; junction bases left unmatched: 3. This CDR3 contains 15 residues. Germline V gene lookup returns CDR1 LGHDT and CDR2 YNNKEL (reference sequence). CDR3 coding DNA: TGTGCCAGCAGCCAAGGCTCTAGCGGGGAAGAGACCCAGTACTTC. It is translated as CASSQGSSGEETQYF.

The chain joins TRBV4-3 to TRBJ1-4; 7 bases agree with TRBD1. The CDR3 has 16 residues. Per the germline V gene, CDR1 is LGHNA and CDR2 is YSLEER. With V trimmed by 0 bases and J by 4 bases, 5 bases remained unmatched. The CDR3 is CASSQEVRGNNEKLFF. For the CDR3, the DNA is TGCGCCAGCAGCCAAGAAGTCAGGGGGAATAATGAAAAACTGTTTTTT.

The chain carries TRBV7-8 and TRBJ2-6; 11 bases agree with TRBD1. The V gene's germline CDR1 is SGHVS and CDR2 FQNEAQ. The ends lost 5 bases at V and 0 bases at J; junction bases unmatched: 6. The CDR3 contains 18 residues. CDR3 amino acids: CASSPAGTGGSGANVLTF. The CDR3 DNA is TGTGCCAGCAGCCCAGCCGGGACAGGGGGCTCTGGGGCCAACGTCCTGACTTTC.

The chain joins TRBV7-7 to TRBJ2-2; 10 bases agree with TRBD2. The CDR3 totals 16 residues. Germline values: CDR1 SSHAT, CDR2 FNYEAQ (reference sequence). J gave up 4 bases and V 5 bases, and 7 bases lay outside the gene matches. For the CDR3, the DNA is TGTGCCAGCAGCACCGGACTAGCGGAGGGCACCGGGGAGCTGTTTTTT. Amino acid sequence: CASSTGLAEGTGELFF.

This clone was counted once. The genes are TRBV19 and TRBJ2-3, with D tentatively TRBD2 (5 bases). This CDR3 spans 14 amino acids. Trimming took off 3 bases at V and 4 bases at J, with 11 bases between the two ends. CDR1 and CDR2 from the germline V gene are LNHDA and SQIVND (reference sequence). The CDR3 DNA sequence: TGTGCCAGTAGTATGAAAGCGGTTCCAGATACGCAGTATTTT. The encoded protein is CASSMKAVPDTQYF.

The chain couples TRBV5-1 to TRBJ2-3; TRBD2 agrees at 11 bases. Germline loops: CDR1 SGHRS, CDR2 YFSETQ. Trimming cost V 0 bases and J 5 bases; bases outside gene matches: 2. CDR3 length: 15 residues. The CDR3 here is CASSLETSGVDTQYF. The CDR3 DNA sequence: TGCGCCAGCAGCTTGGAGACTAGCGGGGTAGATACGCAGTATTTT.

V and J are TRBV2 and TRBJ1-2, with D perhaps matching TRBD1 (6 bases). V was shortened by 7 bases and J by 1 base, with 10 bases between the two germline ends. CDR3 length equals 13 residues. The germline V gene encodes CDR1 SNHLY and CDR2 FYNNEI. CDR3 in DNA: TGTGCCAGCACACTACAGGGTAACTATGGCTACACCTTC. Encoded protein: CASTLQGNYGYTF. Using reference TRBV2 and TRBJ1-2 for the parts outside the CDR3, the full variable domain is EPEVTQTPSHQVTQMGQEVILRCVPISNHLYFYWYRQILGQKVEFLVSFYNNEISEKSEIFDDQFSVERPDGSNFTLKIRSTKLEDSAMYFCASTLQGNYGYTFGSGTRLTVV.

The genes are TRBV28 and TRBJ2-7, with 9 positions matching TRBD1. Germline V gives CDR1 MDHEN, CDR2 SYDVKM. The CDR3 covers 19 residues. V trimming: 5 bases; J trimming: 7 bases; junction bases outside the gene matches: 24. CDR3 nucleotides: TGTGCCAGCAGTCCCGCTAGTTTCTGGTTACAGGGGGCGCCGGGGGAGCAGTACGTC. Encoded protein: CASSPASFWLQGAPGEQYV.

The V call is TRBV7-9, the J call TRBJ2-4, with 9 nucleotides matching TRBD2. The CDR3 has 16 residues. The V segment lost 4 bases and the J segment 9 bases; nucleotides outside the gene matches: 13. The germline V gene has CDR1 SEHNR and CDR2 FQNEAQ (reference sequence). The CDR3 sequence: CASSSELAGEGGIQYF. As DNA, the CDR3 is TGTGCCAGCAGCTCCGAACTAGCGGGCGAGGGTGGCATTCAGTACTTC.

The chain is built from TRBV2 and TRBJ2-3; 10 bases match TRBD1. The CDR3 sequence is 15 residues long. The V and J ends lost 5 bases and 5 bases, in that order; junction bases with no gene match: 7. Germline V gives CDR1 SNHLY, CDR2 FYNNEI. CDR3 residues: CASSWDRGSEDTQYF. CDR3 nucleotides: TGTGCCAGCAGTTGGGACAGGGGTTCAGAAGATACGCAGTATTTT.

This clone was observed once. The rearrangement links TRBV6-5 to TRBJ2-2, with 7 bases aligning to TRBD1. Germline V gives CDR1 MNHEY, CDR2 SVGAGI. Trimming cost V 6 bases and J 5 bases; bases outside gene matches: 6. The CDR3 spans 14 residues. The DNA for the CDR3 is TGTGCCAGCAGGAAGGGGGCACGGACCGGGGAGCTGTTTTTT. This sequence encodes CASRKGARTGELFF.

The chain links TRBV19 to TRBJ1-3; D might be TRBD1 (5 bases). Trimming pared 10 bases from V and 0 bases from J, leaving 13 bases between. The CDR3 has 14 amino acids. From germline, CDR1 is LNHDA and CDR2 SQIVND (reference sequence). CDR3: CATAQGLSGNTIYF. Here the CDR3 DNA reads TGTGCCACCGCTCAGGGACTCTCTGGAAACACCATATATTTT.

This sequence joins TRBV3-1 (or the pseudogene TRBV3-2) and TRBJ2-2; the D is unclear. The CDR3 is 15 amino acids. Germline-derived CDR1 and CDR2 are LGHDT and YNNKEL (reference sequence). V was pared by 0 bases and J by 4 bases, with 9 bases between. The chain's CDR3 is CASSQESTSTGELFF. Here the CDR3 DNA reads TGTGCCAGCAGCCAAGAATCGACAAGCACCGGGGAGCTGTTTTTT.

J is TRBJ2-5 and V is TRBV2; TRBD2 matches 10 bases. The V and J ends lost 2 bases and 5 bases, in that order; junction bases with no gene match: 8. Germline loops: CDR1 SNHLY, CDR2 FYNNEI. The CDR3 spans 16 residues. The CDR3 DNA sequence: TGTGCCAGCAGTGAAAGCCTCGGGACTAGCGAGGAGACCCAGTACTTC. This encodes CASSESLGTSEETQYF.

V gene TRBV12-3 or TRBV12-4 combines with J gene TRBJ2-3, with TRBD1 as a possible D gene (6 bases). Trimming stripped 5 bases from V and 6 bases from J, with 9 bases between. CDR3 length: 12 residues. As DNA, the CDR3 is TGTGCCAGCAGTACAGGGTCCGATACGCAGTATTTT. As protein: CASSTGSDTQYF.

Only a few counts were recorded for this clone. The J gene is TRBJ1-2, the V gene TRBV4-2; the D gene is possibly TRBD1 (6 bases). V lost 0 bases and J 6 bases, leaving 17 bases between the germline ends. CDR3 length: 16 residues. Per germline, CDR1 LGHNA and CDR2 YNFKEQ. In DNA form, the CDR3 reads TGTGCCAGCAGCCAAGATTACACAGGGAAGGGCGATGGCTACACCTTC. It is translated as CASSQDYTGKGDGYTF.

The chain links TRBV7-2 to TRBJ2-2, with TRBD2 matching over 12 bases. J gave up 1 base and V 3 bases, and 9 bases lay outside the gene matches. The CDR3 has 19 amino acids. Germline assignment: CDR1 SGHTA and CDR2 FQGNSA. The CDR3: CASSFRPTSGSGNTGELFF. The CDR3 DNA is TGTGCCAGCAGCTTTCGCCCGACTAGCGGGAGCGGGAACACCGGGGAGCTGTTTTTT. The full variable domain, rest sourced from reference TRBV7-2 and TRBJ2-2, is GAGVSQSPSNKVTEKGKDVELRCDPISGHTALYWYRQSLGQGLEFLIYFQGNSAPDKSGLPSDRFSAERTGGSVSTLTIQRTQQEDSAVYLCASSFRPTSGSGNTGELFFGEGSRLTVL.

V is TRBV5-1 and J is TRBJ2-2; D unresolved. Germline CDR1 reads SGHRS; CDR2 reads YFSETQ. Trimming left V 7 bases short and J 1 base short, with 8 bases between. The CDR3 loop spans 13 amino acids. CDR3 DNA sequence: TGCGCCAGCCGGTCCGGGAACACCGGGGAGCTGTTTTTT. As protein: CASRSGNTGELFF.

The chain links TRBV5-1 to TRBJ2-7, with a possible D match to TRBD1 (6 bases). This CDR3 spans 16 amino acids. Germline values: CDR1 SGHRS, CDR2 YFSETQ. Trimming removed 4 bases at V and 3 bases at J, with 20 bases between. The CDR3 DNA sequence: TGCGCCAGCAGCCTCACCGGGACACAAGGGAACTACGAGCAGTACGTC. Amino acids: CASSLTGTQGNYEQYV.

The chain uses TRBV7-9 and TRBJ2-1, with 9 bases fitting TRBD2. The junction had 2 bases not matched to a gene; V was cut back by 3 bases and J by 5 bases. The CDR3 consists of 14 residues. Germline V gives CDR1 SEHNR, CDR2 FQNEAQ (reference sequence). The CDR3 DNA follows: TGTGCCAGCAGCTTGGCTAGCGGGGACAATGAGCAGTTCTTC. Translating gives CASSLASGDNEQFF.

The chain couples TRBV28 to TRBJ1-3; 7 bases match TRBD1. J gave up 6 bases and V 4 bases, and 6 bases lay outside the gene matches. The CDR3 has 14 residues. Germline values: CDR1 MDHEN, CDR2 SYDVKM. The DNA for the CDR3 is TGTGCCAGCAGTTCCTCAGGGGGGTTAAACACCATATATTTT. Protein sequence: CASSSSGGLNTIYF.

This chain uses TRBV7-2 with TRBJ2-2; D is possibly TRBD2 (6 bases). This CDR3 is 16 amino acids long. V was pared by 5 bases and J by 1 base, with 14 bases between. Germline assignment: CDR1 SGHTA and CDR2 FQGNSA. CDR3 sequence reads: CASSDTRRGNTGELFF. DNA for the CDR3: TGTGCCAGCAGCGACACTAGGAGGGGGAACACCGGGGAGCTGTTTTTT.

This CDR3 is CATSDPSSFGYTF. CDR3 DNA sequence: TGTGCCACCAGTGACCCTTCTTCTTTCGGCTACACCTTC. The chain links TRBV24-1 to TRBJ1-2; D remains ambiguous. The CDR3 covers 13 residues. Looked up from germline, CDR1 is KGHDR and CDR2 is SFDVKD. V was clipped by 4 bases and J by 8 bases, with 13 bases between them.

V gene TRBV3-1 (or the pseudogene TRBV3-2) combines with J gene TRBJ2-5, with 12 bases aligning to TRBD2. V shed 4 bases and J 5 bases; nucleotides not matched to a gene: 5. CDR3 length equals 15 residues. Germline V gene data show CDR1 as LGHDT and CDR2 as YNNKEL (reference sequence). The CDR3 DNA follows: TGTGCCAGCAGCCCTAGCGGGGGGGGCCGGGAGACCCAGTACTTC. Translation gives CASSPSGGGRETQYF.

The rearrangement joins TRBV19 to TRBJ1-2; possibly TRBD1 for D (5 bases). Trimming shortened V by 5 bases and J by 7 bases, and 17 bases separated the two germline ends. The CDR3 spans 14 residues. CDR1 and CDR2 from the germline V gene are LNHDA and SQIVND (reference sequence). Here the CDR3 reads CASSLERRGPGYTF. In nucleotides, the CDR3 is TGTGCCAGTAGTTTGGAGAGGAGGGGTCCTGGCTACACCTTC.